Sequencing of this TCR beta chain was carried out in a study of T cell responses to AZD1222 COVID-19 vaccine (dated by TCRdb to 2020 to 2023). Background for the entire study: TCR sequencing covered fewer than 250 trial participants: 200 to 220 given two doses of AZD1222 and 26 given two doses of MenACWY control vaccine. Enrollment into the trials was organized by age into subgroups of 18-55, 56-69 and 70-plus years, and those subgroups contained approximately 150, 30 and 60 TCR-sequenced participants, respectively. The investigation overall reported the following: In the small 56-69-year group, the increase in depth fell short of significance, most likely because of low power. Epitopes outside the regions mutated in the B.1.351 and B.1.1.7 variants were reportedly recognized by nearly half of the unique spike-specific TCRs. After two AZD1222 doses, both the breadth and the depth of spike-specific TCRs were significantly higher than at day 0 and than in MenACWY recipients. Because no samples from the day 14 peak response were available, repertoires could be characterized only after the peak T cell response. Conclusions about previously exposed vaccinees are limited because only five or six AZD1222 recipients were SARS-CoV-2 seropositive at baseline. The whole spike protein was spanned by vaccine-associated CD4 TCRs, and dominant responses were seen in regions 160-218 and 743-854. Participants were mostly white British, with more females than males. The authors suggested clonal diversity may have been underestimated.

On this clone: The antigen it binds to is not known. No much larger clone exists at a distance of one base, and base qualities are not known.

The CDR3 regions of human TCRbeta chains were analyzed by immunosequencing. On the study's bioinformatics: Repertoire TCRs were checked for matches against a reference library of SARS-CoV-2-specific TCRs that had been generated using the MIRA antigen-specificity platform. Breadth meant the fraction of unique TCRs that were SARS-CoV-2-associated, whereas depth meant the fraction of total T cells that were SARS-CoV-2-associated. Each spike-specific TCR was assigned to its reactive spike region and to a CD4 or CD8 class using the MIRA data. Log10-transformed breadth and depth values were compared by one-way ANOVA with Sidak's multiple comparisons tests. TCRdb stores this immuneACCESS table with in-frame sequences only. Part of the clones is absent; in the studies checked, under half of the shortfall reflects unresolved V genes, and no reason is known for the rest. V and J calls and clone size are copied from that table; D and trimming were computed from the DNA. A total of more than 95,000 clones appear in this sample, 88% of them only once. The top ten clones comprise approximately 3.5% of the sample.

The label giving this sample's time point can be read as: about 28 days (+/-7) after the second vaccine dose. AZD1222 recipients whose second dose came at about 4 weeks and those whose second dose came at about 12 weeks were combined into one group, since spike-specific TCR depth and breadth did not differ between the two schedules. Vaccinee samples were obtained from the UK trials COV001 and COV002, which included a single-blind randomized controlled phase 2/3 trial of AZD1222 (ChAdOx1 nCoV-19) in healthy adults. For TCRbeta chain sequencing, PBMC samples from trial participants were taken at day 0 and at day 28 after the second dose. The germline V gene (reference sequence) yields WNHNN for CDR1 and SYGVQD for CDR2. The CDR3 contains 12 residues, cysteine and phenylalanine counted. Here the CDR3 DNA is all that survives: 36 bases in frame from base 1. V was cut back by 5 bases and J by 6 bases, leaving a gap of 10 bases between them.

The TCR sequence derives from an adult who received the AZD1222 COVID-19 vaccine. This chain is built from TRBV10-1 and TRBJ1-2, with TRBD1 perhaps the D gene, on 5 matching bases. The sample was peripheral blood, taken 28 days after the second AZD1222 dose. The CDR3 reads CASSFCRDGYTF. The nucleotide sequence is given as TGCGCCAGCAGTTTCTGCAGGGATGGCTACACCTTC.